This T cell receptor beta chain is drawn from a study of PD-1 blockade in mismatch repair-deficient tumors. Profiled with immunoSEQ multiplex PCR; TCRdb holds only in-frame clones, not every one. The sample yields about 15,000 clones, 84% seen once. Stated time point: approximately nine-day in vitro stimulation with candidate neoantigen peptide 5. Each of several ELISpot-reactive candidate peptides was used for approximately eleven-day stimulation. V dropped 4 bases and J dropped 6 bases, with 15 bases sitting between them. Germline V gene sequence: CDR1 SGHAT, CDR2 FQNNGV. There are 14 residues in the CDR3. Whole-study results and caveats: Rapid post-treatment expansion, then contraction, generally preceding radiologic response, marked tumor-resident clones. All three positive peptides came from frameshift mutations, yielding 142 blood TCRs.

Details on this clone: Its antigen is currently unknown.

The chain couples TRBV11-2 to TRBJ1-1; D remains ambiguous. The sample consisted of cells cultured in vitro, taken from a patient treated with pembrolizumab. The receptor comes from an adult with mismatch repair-deficient cancer. The CDR3 loop reads CASSSPRGVAEAFF. The CDR3 coding sequence is TGTGCCAGCAGCTCCCCCCGGGGTGTGGCTGAAGCTTTCTTT.